This T cell receptor beta chain was identified during a study of blood T cell repertoires in COVID-19. For the study at large: Samples of COVID-19 (acute and convalescent) were obtained from the United States, Italy and Spain.

Repertoires were generated with immunoSEQ multiplex PCR, while TCRdb's copy carries only in-frame clones and drops some. The sample shows about 48,000 clones, approximately 86% of them seen only once. Germline V gene sequence: CDR1 SEHNR, CDR2 FQNEAQ (reference sequence). The CDR3 length is 15 residues. The V and J ends lost 0 bases and 4 bases respectively, with 12 bases between them. This receptor was obtained from a woman aged 45-60 years who had recovered from COVID-19. Input material: PBMCs or T cells enriched from blood (not recorded which). The gene calls are TRBV7-9 and TRBJ1-2; D is unresolved. The CDR3 DNA sequence: TGTGCCAGCAGCTTAGCGACCGGGTCGGGCTATGGCTACACCTTC. Its translation: CASSLATGSGYGYTF. The entire variable domain, with the rest obtained from reference TRBV7-9 and TRBJ1-2, is as follows: DTGVSQNPRHKITKRGQNVTFRCDPISEHNRLYWYRQTLGQGPEFLTYFQNEAQLEKSRLLSDRFSAERPKGSFSTLEIQRTEQGDSAMYLCASSLATGSGYGYTFGSGTRLTVV.